The clone carrying this TCR beta chain has just a few counts. The antigen is unknown. The data were taken from a study of beta chain features in type 1 diabetes. The wider study: Cell yields, age and gender were similar between patients and healthy donors.

With 6 bases removed from V and 6 bases from J, the gap between germline ends came to 6 bases. Germline V gene lookup returns CDR1 MDHEN and CDR2 SYDVKM. The CDR3 has 10 residues. CD45RO/CCR7/CD25/CD127/CD95/CD27 staining was used to isolate CD4+ naive, central memory, regulatory and stem cell-like memory cells by sorting. Expressed TCRB transcripts were sequenced because the entire RNA isolate underwent reverse transcription. Survey-depth immunoSEQ sequencing was used for stem cell-like memory T cells. Assay used: immunoSEQ multiplex PCR; TCRdb lists only in-frame clones, some missing. Here the sample spans 10,000 to 15,000 clones, about half being singletons. Findings and limits, study-wide: A moderate, significant TCRB CDR3 shortening appeared in type 1 diabetes across four CD4+ subsets.

Sequencing used stem cell memory CD4+ T cells from blood. V usage is TRBV28 and J usage is TRBJ2-7, with a weak D call TRBD2 (6 bases). The TCR was taken from a man aged 18 to 30 in good health. The DNA of the CDR3 is TGTGCCAGCAGGGAGGGCGAGCAGTACTTC. It yields the protein CASREGEQYF.